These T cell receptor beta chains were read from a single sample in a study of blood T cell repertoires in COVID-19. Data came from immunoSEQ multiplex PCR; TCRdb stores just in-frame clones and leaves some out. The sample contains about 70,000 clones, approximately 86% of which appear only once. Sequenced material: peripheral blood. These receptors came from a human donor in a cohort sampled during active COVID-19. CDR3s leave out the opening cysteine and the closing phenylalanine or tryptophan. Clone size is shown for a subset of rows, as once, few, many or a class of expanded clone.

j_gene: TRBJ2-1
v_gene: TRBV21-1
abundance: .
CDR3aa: ASSTELLAGGPLKQF

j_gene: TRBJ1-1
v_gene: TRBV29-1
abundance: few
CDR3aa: SAPGQGDRTEAF

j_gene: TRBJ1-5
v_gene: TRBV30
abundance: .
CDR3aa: AWSPGVPQPQH

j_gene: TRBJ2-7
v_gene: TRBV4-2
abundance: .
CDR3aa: ASSQDIGLLAYEQY

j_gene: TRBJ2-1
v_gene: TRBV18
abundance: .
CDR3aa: ASSPERGGGSSYNEQF

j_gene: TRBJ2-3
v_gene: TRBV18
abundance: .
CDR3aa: ASSRTQTSTDTQY

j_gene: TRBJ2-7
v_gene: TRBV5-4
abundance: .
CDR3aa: ASSLADLASELSGGYEQY

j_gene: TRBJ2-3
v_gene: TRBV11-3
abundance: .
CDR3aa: ASSRNEGGVPTDTQY

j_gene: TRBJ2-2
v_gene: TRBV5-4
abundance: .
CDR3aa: ASSFIGSAGELF

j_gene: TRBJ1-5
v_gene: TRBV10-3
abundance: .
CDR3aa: AISERQGIEPQH

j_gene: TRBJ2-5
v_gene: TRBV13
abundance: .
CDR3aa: ASSSPQSEETQY